The clone carrying this T cell receptor beta chain was counted a few times. Unique molecular identifiers were present on cDNA, and template switching added a universal primer site. MiXCR, applied by TCRdb to the 5' RACE reads, yields one record per CDR3 protein. The sample has a few hundred thousand distinct CDR3 sequences, under 12% seen once; the top ten hold roughly 10%. These data come from a study of identical twins. Trimming removed 5 bases from V and 7 bases from J; junction bases left unmatched: 10. The CDR3 sequence is 15 residues long. CDR1 is MDHEN and CDR2 is SYDVKM in the germline V gene.

This TCR derives from a man between 45 and 60 years old in good health. Sequencing input: memory T cells sorted from blood. The chain carries TRBV28 and TRBJ2-1, with 8 bases identical to TRBD1. The DNA of the CDR3 is TGTGCCAGCAGTCCCTCGGGACAGGCAATGAATGAGCAGTTCTTC. Translating gives CASSPSGQAMNEQFF.